The T cell receptor (beta chain) described here comes from a study of T cell responses to AZD1222 COVID-19 vaccine. Study-wide background: Second-dose groups at about 4 or about 12 weeks were pooled.

Clones were read by immunoSEQ multiplex PCR, and TCRdb kept only the in-frame ones, dropping some. Of more than 95,000 clones listed, about 88% are singletons. Trimming took 4 bases from V and 5 from J; bases not matched to a gene: 6. In germline, CDR1 is SGHRS, CDR2 YFSETQ. The CDR3 covers 15 residues. This clone came up a few times. The receptor was isolated from an adult in good health. Sequences were derived from peripheral blood, sampled on day 0 of AZD1222 vaccination. V gene TRBV5-1 combines with J gene TRBJ2-7; 13 nucleotides align to TRBD2. The CDR3 loop is CASSTMTSGGNEQYF. CDR3 nucleotides: TGCGCCAGCAGCACGATGACTAGCGGGGGGAACGAGCAGTACTTC. Variable domain in full (rest from reference TRBV5-1 and TRBJ2-7): KAGVTQTPRYLIKTRGQQVTLSCSPISGHRSVSWYQQTPGQGLQFLFEYFSETQRNKGNFPGRFSGRQFSNSRSEMNVSTLELGDSALYLCASSTMTSGGNEQYFGPGTRLTVT.